This T cell receptor beta chain came from a study of cytomegalovirus exposure and HLA in healthy donors. A remark on this clone: Its antigen remains unknown.

Overall study results and limits: Some highly shared sequence variants likely arose as a pipeline artifact. From TCR beta sequences, most subjects' HLA-A and HLA-B alleles were reportedly predicted accurately.

The CDR3 runs 14 residues. V was clipped by 7 bases and J by 1 base, with 13 bases between them. In germline, CDR1 is SNHLY, CDR2 FYNNEI. Primers: 60 Vbeta forward and 13 Jbeta reverse. How the authors handled the data: Unique TCR beta chains numbered 80 million to 95 million in a later analysis, with roughly 11 million shared. Clones were sequenced by immunoSEQ multiplex PCR, and TCRdb holds only the in-frame ones, with some missing. The D gene and trimming were derived from the DNA, and the V and J assignments and clone size from that table. The sample gives 95,000 to 150,000 clones, more than 65% of which show up once; about 3.9% is in the top ten.

The TCR comes from a man younger than 30 in good health and CMV-seropositive. The sequenced material came from PBMCs. The V call is TRBV2, the J call TRBJ2-5, with D possibly matching TRBD1 (6 bases). The CDR3 loop reads CASTQTGTQETQYF. CDR3 nucleotide sequence: TGTGCCAGCACTCAAACAGGGACCCAAGAGACCCAGTACTTC.